These T cell receptor beta chains were read from a single sample in a study of blood T cell repertoires in COVID-19. TCRdb keeps only in-frame clones here, not all; method: immunoSEQ multiplex PCR. The table includes roughly 350,000 clones, around nine tenths detected once. Sequencing was performed on peripheral blood. The origin of the receptors is a woman aged 70-85 years with COVID-19, enrolled during active disease. Each CDR3 is given with its conserved first and last residue. The D gene is left open where the match is weak. Expanded clones get a size class; other rows say once, few or many, or leave the size out.

TRBJ2-2 | TRBV5-1 | TRBD2 | NA | CASSFLSGGHNTGELFF | TGCGCCAGCAGCTTCCTTAGCGGGGGCCACAACACCGGGGAGCTGTTTTTT
TRBJ1-2 | TRBV5-4 | NA | NA | CASSFVDSYGYTF | TGTGCCAGCAGCTTTGTTGACTCCTATGGCTACACCTTC
TRBJ2-7 | TRBV7-8 | TRBD2 | NA | CASSRPGGSEQYF | TGTGCCAGCAGCCGTCCGGGGGGGTCCGAGCAGTACTTC
TRBJ2-3 | TRBV7-9 | NA | NA | CASSFSGWSNRGIDTQYF | TGTGCCAGCAGCTTCTCCGGTTGGTCAAATCGGGGGATAGATACGCAGTATTTT
TRBJ1-1 | TRBV30 | TRBD1 | NA | CAWSGGQGRTEAFF | TGTGCCTGGAGTGGAGGACAGGGAAGAACAGAAGCTTTCTTT
TRBJ1-6 | TRBV29-1 | NA | NA | CSVGSSYNSPLHF | TGCAGCGTTGGGAGCTCCTATAATTCACCCCTCCACTTT
TRBJ2-1 | TRBV6-1 | TRBD1 | NA | CASSEGFGTGHNEQFF | TGTGCCAGCAGTGAAGGTTTCGGGACAGGGCACAATGAGCAGTTCTTC
TRBJ1-2 | TRBV30 | NA | few | CAWSQVLGYTF | TGTGCCTGGAGTCAGGTATTGGGCTACACCTTC
TRBJ1-5 | TRBV6-2/TRBV6-3 | TRBD1 | NA | CASSETGVSNQPQHF | TGTGCCAGCAGTGAGACAGGGGTGAGCAATCAGCCCCAGCATTTT
TRBJ1-3 | TRBV27 | TRBD1 | NA | CASRSTGAGNTIYF | TGTGCCAGCAGGTCTACAGGGGCTGGAAACACCATATATTTT
TRBJ2-3 | TRBV4-3 | NA | NA | CASSQGRADTQYF | TGCGCCAGCAGCCAAGGTCGAGCAGATACGCAGTATTTT
TRBJ1-2 | TRBV19 | TRBD1 | NA | CASSPLGQTDRDYGYTF | TGTGCCAGTAGTCCGCTGGGACAGACAGATAGGGACTATGGCTACACCTTC
TRBJ1-2 | TRBV24-1 | TRBD1 | NA | CATSDWGQGGSYTF | TGTGCCACCAGTGATTGGGGACAGGGAGGCAGCTACACCTTC
TRBJ2-5 | TRBV6-2/TRBV6-3 | NA | NA | CASSPKQGLPSETQYF | TGTGCCAGCAGTCCGAAACAGGGACTACCATCCGAGACCCAGTACTTC
TRBJ1-2 | TRBV7-9 | TRBD1 | NA | CASSFPRGQEGYTF | TGTGCCAGCAGCTTCCCCAGGGGGCAAGAGGGCTACACCTTC
TRBJ2-3 | TRBV11-2 | NA | NA | CASEADTQYF | TGTGCAAGCGAGGCAGATACGCAGTATTTT
TRBJ1-1 | TRBV2 | NA | NA | CASSLYTEAFF | TGTGCCAGCAGTCTTTACACTGAAGCTTTCTTT
TRBJ1-1 | TRBV28 | NA | NA | CASKRGETEAFF | TGTGCCAGCAAGCGCGGGGAGACTGAAGCTTTCTTT
TRBJ2-3 | TRBV5-1 | TRBD2 | NA | CASSLDSGGMGDTQYF | TGCGCCAGCAGCTTGGATAGCGGGGGGATGGGAGATACGCAGTATTTT
TRBJ2-7 | TRBV10-3 | TRBD1 | once | CAISTTNRDRGPGEQYF | TGTGCCATCAGTACCACAAACCGGGACAGGGGGCCGGGCGAGCAGTACTTC
TRBJ1-5 | TRBV24-1 | NA | NA | CATSAGEGTRNQPQHF | TGTGCCACCAGTGCTGGTGAGGGGACAAGAAATCAGCCCCAGCATTTT
TRBJ2-2 | TRBV4-2 | NA | NA | CASSQVDGELFF | TGTGCCAGCAGCCAAGTAGACGGGGAGCTGTTTTTT
TRBJ1-5 | TRBV3-1/TRBV3-2 | NA | NA | CASSPTTGIGQPQHF | TGTGCCAGCAGCCCAACTACAGGGATAGGTCAGCCCCAGCATTTT
TRBJ1-2 | TRBV6-6 | TRBD1 | NA | CASSLSQQGLNYGYTF | TGTGCCAGCAGCCTCTCCCAACAGGGGTTGAACTATGGCTACACCTTC
TRBJ1-5 | TRBV2 | NA | once | CASSEAPRQVQPQHF | TGTGCCAGCAGTGAAGCGCCCAGACAGGTACAGCCCCAGCATTTT
TRBJ1-2 | TRBV7-2 | TRBD1 | NA | CASSPPGTGGVYGYTF | TGTGCCAGCAGCCCGCCTGGGACAGGGGGCGTCTATGGCTACACCTTC
TRBJ2-7 | TRBV6-6 | TRBD2 | NA | CASTLAGGTSYEQYF | TGTGCCAGCACCCTAGCGGGGGGTACCTCCTACGAGCAGTACTTC